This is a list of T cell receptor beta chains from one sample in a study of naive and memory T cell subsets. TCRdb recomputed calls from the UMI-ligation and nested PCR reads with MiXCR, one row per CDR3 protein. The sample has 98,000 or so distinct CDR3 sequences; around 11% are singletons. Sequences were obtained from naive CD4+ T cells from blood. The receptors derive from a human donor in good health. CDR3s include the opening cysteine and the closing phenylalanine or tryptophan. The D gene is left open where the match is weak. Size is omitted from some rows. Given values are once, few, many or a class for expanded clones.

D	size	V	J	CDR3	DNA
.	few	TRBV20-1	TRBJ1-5	CSAWTGNQPQHF	TGCAGTGCCTGGACGGGAAATCAGCCCCAGCATTTT
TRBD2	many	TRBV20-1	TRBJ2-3	CSARVLALISTDTQYF	TGCAGTGCTAGAGTACTAGCGCTGATAAGCACAGATACGCAGTATTTT
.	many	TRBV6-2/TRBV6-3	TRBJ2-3	CAIGGPGRTDTQYF	TGTGCCATCGGTGGCCCGGGGCGCACAGATACGCAGTATTTT
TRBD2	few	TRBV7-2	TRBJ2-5	CASSLGSGRARETQYF	TGTGCCAGCAGCTTAGGTAGCGGGAGGGCCCGGGAGACCCAGTACTTC
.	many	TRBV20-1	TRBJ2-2	CSARGGANTGELFF	TGCAGTGCTAGAGGGGGGGCGAACACCGGGGAGCTGTTTTTT
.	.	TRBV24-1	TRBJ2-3	CATGPGDTQYF	TGTGCCACCGGTCCTGGAGATACGCAGTATTTT
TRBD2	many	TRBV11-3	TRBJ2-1	CASSLSSGGGYNEQFF	TGTGCCAGCAGCCTATCTAGCGGGGGCGGGTACAATGAGCAGTTCTTC
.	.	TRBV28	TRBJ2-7	CVSTTLEAGSYEQYF	TGTGTCAGCACAACCCTGGAGGCAGGATCCTACGAGCAGTACTTC
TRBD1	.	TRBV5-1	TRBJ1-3	CASSLVTGAAGNTIYF	TGCGCCAGCAGCTTGGTGACAGGGGCTGCTGGAAACACCATATATTTT
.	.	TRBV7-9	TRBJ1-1	CASSILGTEAFF	TGTGCCAGCAGTATATTGGGGACTGAAGCTTTCTTT
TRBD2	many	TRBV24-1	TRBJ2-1	CATSDKNWEGMVNEQFF	TGTGCCACCAGTGACAAAAACTGGGAGGGGATGGTCAATGAGCAGTTCTTC
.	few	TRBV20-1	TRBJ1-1	CSASKENTEAFF	TGCAGTGCTAGTAAGGAGAACACTGAAGCTTTCTTT
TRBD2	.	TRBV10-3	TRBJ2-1	CAISVGTRTYNEQFF	TGTGCCATCAGTGTGGGGACTAGGACCTACAATGAGCAGTTCTTC
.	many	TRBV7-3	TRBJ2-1	CASSLGGIGMNEQFF	TGTGCCAGCAGCTTAGGGGGAATCGGGATGAATGAGCAGTTCTTC
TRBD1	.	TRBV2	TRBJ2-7	CASSPGWGTGRYEQCF	TGTGCCAGCAGCCCAGGGTGGGGGACAGGTCGCTACGAGCAGTGCTTC
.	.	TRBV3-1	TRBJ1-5	CASSQSRGPQHF	TGTGCCAGCAGCCAATCCCGTGGGCCCCAGCATTTT
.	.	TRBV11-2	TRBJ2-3	CASSSLLGPPDTQYF	TGTGCCAGCAGCTCGCTACTAGGGCCTCCAGATACGCAGTATTTT
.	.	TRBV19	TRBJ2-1	CASSIPTSSYNEQFF	TGTGCCAGTAGTATCCCGACCTCGTCCTACAATGAGCAGTTCTTC
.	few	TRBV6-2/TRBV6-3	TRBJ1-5	CASSDEWGYSNQPQHF	TGTGCCAGCAGTGACGAGTGGGGATATAGCAATCAGCCCCAGCATTTT
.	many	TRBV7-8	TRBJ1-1	CASSRKTENTEAFF	TGTGCCAGCAGCCGGAAGACGGAGAACACTGAAGCTTTCTTT